This entry lists 25 T cell receptor beta chains sequenced from one sample in a study of cytomegalovirus exposure and HLA in healthy donors. Sequenced by immunoSEQ multiplex PCR; TCRdb stores in-frame clones only, minus some. The table records under 100,000 clones, 95% of them present only once. The sequenced material came from PBMCs. Receptors were obtained from a woman aged 18-30 years in good health and CMV-seronegative.

This chain joins TRBV19 and TRBJ2-4, with a possible D match to TRBD1 (6 bases). The length of the CDR3 is 13 residues. Looked up from germline, CDR1 is LNHDA and CDR2 is SQIVND (reference sequence). V lost 6 bases, J lost 8 bases, and 14 bases lay in between. DNA of the CDR3: TGTGCCAGTAGCGCAGGGGCGGAGGACATTCAGTACTTC. This gives the protein CASSAGAEDIQYF.

This clone has a single count. This chain joins TRBV7-9 and TRBJ2-1; 9 bases agree with TRBD2. The CDR3 consists of 15 residues. Losses at the gene ends were 0 bases for V and 7 bases for J; bases not matched to a gene: 4. Per germline, CDR1 SEHNR and CDR2 FQNEAQ (reference sequence). CDR3 loop: CASSLARLAVNEQFF. The CDR3 DNA reads TGTGCCAGCAGCTTAGCGCGACTAGCGGTTAATGAGCAGTTCTTC. The variable domain in full, with the rest retrieved from reference TRBV7-9 and TRBJ2-1, is DTGVSQNPRHKITKRGQNVTFRCDPISEHNRLYWYRQTLGQGPEFLTYFQNEAQLEKSRLLSDRFSAERPKGSFSTLEIQRTEQGDSAMYLCASSLARLAVNEQFFGPGTRLTVL.

This chain uses TRBV25-1 with TRBJ2-5; 10 nucleotides line up with TRBD1. CDR3 length equals 16 residues. V gave up 6 bases and J gave up 3 bases; unmatched junction bases: 10. Germline assignment: CDR1 MGHDK and CDR2 SYGVNS. The CDR3 sequence is CASSRETGTGEETQYF. DNA for the CDR3: TGTGCCAGCAGCCGCGAAACTGGGACAGGGGAAGAGACCCAGTACTTC.

The V and J genes are TRBV15 and TRBJ1-6, with D perhaps matching TRBD1 (5 bases). CDR3 length: 16 residues. Per the germline V gene, CDR1 is LNHNV and CDR2 is YYDKDF (reference sequence). The ends were cut back, 0 bases at V and 9 bases at J, with 15 bases in the middle. The CDR3 spells CATSRDGRRQGSPLHF. CDR3 DNA sequence: TGTGCCACCAGCAGAGATGGGAGGCGGCAGGGTTCACCCCTCCACTTT.

This clone was seen a single time. V is TRBV27 and J is TRBJ2-3; D is possibly TRBD1 (9 bases). The germline V and J ends were trimmed by 8 bases and 2 bases, with 17 bases remaining between them. The CDR3 sequence is 15 residues long. CDR1 MNHEY and CDR2 SMNVEV come from the germline V gene (reference sequence). CDR3 sequence reads: CASAGRDRATDTQYF. DNA of the CDR3: TGTGCCAGCGCCGGGAGGGACAGGGCCACAGATACGCAGTATTTT.

The chain carries TRBV19 and TRBJ1-3; no definite D call. There are 16 residues in the CDR3. CDR1 and CDR2 (germline): LNHDA, SQIVND (reference sequence). V was cut by 6 bases and J by 0 bases, with 15 bases left in between. The CDR3 DNA is TGTGCCAGTAGCCCCGCCGGACTGCTCTCTGGAAACACCATATATTTT. Protein sequence: CASSPAGLLSGNTIYF.

The chain is built from TRBV28 and TRBJ2-4; 7 bases agree with TRBD1. Trimming removed 6 bases from V and 0 bases from J; junction bases left unmatched: 8. The length of the CDR3 is 16 residues. From germline, CDR1 is MDHEN and CDR2 SYDVKM. In DNA form, the CDR3 reads TGTGCCAGCAGGGATAGGACAGGATTAGCCAAAAACATTCAGTACTTC. Translated: CASRDRTGLAKNIQYF.

CDR3 protein: CASSLDREGDEQYF. Written as DNA, the CDR3 is TGCGCCAGCAGCTTGGACAGGGAGGGGGACGAGCAGTACTTC. J is TRBJ2-7 and V is TRBV5-1; D possibly corresponds to TRBD2 (7 bases). Looked up from germline, CDR1 is SGHRS and CDR2 is YFSETQ. The germline V and J ends were trimmed by 0 bases and 5 bases, with 12 bases remaining between them. The CDR3 sequence is 14 residues long.

This clone was seen once. The chain couples TRBV4-3 to TRBJ2-1; 8 bases match TRBD2. CDR3 size: 17 residues. The germline V gene has CDR1 LGHNA and CDR2 YSLEER. Trimming cost V 0 bases and J 8 bases; bases outside gene matches: 12. CDR3 coding DNA: TGCGCCAGCAGCCAAGATCCCAGCGGGGGCAAAGCGGATGAGCAGTTCTTC. Residues: CASSQDPSGGKADEQFF.

The chain carries TRBV7-2 and TRBJ1-4; 12 nucleotides align to TRBD1. Per germline, CDR1 SGHTA and CDR2 FQGNSA. J was trimmed by 8 bases and V by 5 bases; bases with no gene match: 6. This CDR3 comprises 15 residues. The chain's CDR3 is CASSPGQGAPEKLFF. DNA for the CDR3: TGTGCCAGCAGCCCGGGACAGGGGGCCCCCGAAAAACTGTTTTTT.

CDR3 bases: TGTGCCAGCAGCTCCCCTAGGGGGTCCGGGGAGCTGTTTTTT. Translating it yields CASSSPRGSGELFF. The chain links TRBV11-2 to TRBJ2-2, with TRBD1 as a possible D gene (6 bases). From germline, CDR1 is SGHAT and CDR2 FQNNGV. The ends were cut back, 4 bases at V and 6 bases at J, with 12 bases in the middle. The CDR3 loop spans 14 amino acids.

This clone was seen just once. The J gene is TRBJ1-2, the V gene TRBV7-9; D is possibly TRBD1 (5 bases). The V gene's germline CDR1 is SEHNR and CDR2 FQNEAQ (reference sequence). There are 13 residues in the CDR3. V was clipped by 7 bases and J by 4 bases, with 13 bases between them. The CDR3 loop is CASTRQGAYGYTF. For the CDR3, the DNA is TGTGCCAGCACCCGCCAAGGGGCCTATGGCTACACCTTC.

This clone has just one count. The chain carries TRBV9 and TRBJ2-2; TRBD2 matches 9 bases. In germline, CDR1 is SGDLS, CDR2 YYNGEE. This CDR3 has 16 residues. Trimming took 0 bases from V and 6 from J; bases not matched to a gene: 6. The CDR3 coding sequence is TGTGCCAGCAGCGTAGTGGCGGGAGGGACTTCCGGGGAGCTGTTTTTT. It encodes CASSVVAGGTSGELFF.

The V gene is TRBV9, the J gene TRBJ2-6; TRBD2 is a possible D gene (5 bases). Germline values: CDR1 SGDLS, CDR2 YYNGEE. The CDR3 has 15 amino acids. V lost 3 bases and J lost 1, with 8 bases in between. For the CDR3, the DNA is TGTGCCAGCAGCGCCGGGGTATCTGGGGCCAACGTCCTGACTTTC. It encodes CASSAGVSGANVLTF.

This chain links TRBV19 with TRBJ1-1, with TRBD1 identical over 8 bases. Germline trimming cut 4 bases from V and 1 base from J; bases unmatched to any gene: 2. Germline CDR1 reads LNHDA; CDR2 reads SQIVND (reference sequence). The CDR3 contains 14 residues. The CDR3 nucleotides read TGTGCCAGTAGTAACAGGGGGGGGAACACTGAAGCTTTCTTT. Its translation: CASSNRGGNTEAFF.

This clone occurred once. V usage is TRBV4-3 and J usage is TRBJ2-7; D possibly corresponds to TRBD2 (5 bases). The CDR3 has 15 amino acids. The V gene's germline CDR1 is LGHNA and CDR2 YSLEER. The V end lost 1 base, the J end lost 3 bases, and 13 bases lay between the germline ends. In DNA, the CDR3 is TGCGCCAGCAGCCAAGCATCCGGGATTGACTACGAGCAGTACTTC. This sequence encodes CASSQASGIDYEQYF.

J is TRBJ1-5 and V is TRBV20-1, with D unclear. Looked up from germline, CDR1 is DFQATT and CDR2 is SNEGSKA (reference sequence). V gave up 6 bases and J gave up 3 bases, with 6 bases separating them. The CDR3 has 11 amino acids. The CDR3 is CSATHNQPQHF. The CDR3 DNA reads TGCAGTGCAACACACAATCAGCCCCAGCATTTT.

This clone is a singleton in its sample. This chain links TRBV5-1 with TRBJ2-1, with D perhaps TRBD2 (7 bases). Germline assignment: CDR1 SGHRS and CDR2 YFSETQ. The CDR3 length is 15 residues. Trimming pared 4 bases from V and 2 bases from J, leaving 13 bases between. The CDR3 nucleotides are TGCGCCAGCAGCCTGGGGGGGCAGCCCTACAATGAGCAGTTCTTC. This translates into CASSLGGQPYNEQFF.

DNA of the CDR3: TGCGCCAGCAGCTTGGGTGGGACAGGGTTTTACAATGAGCAGTTCTTC. Translation: CASSLGGTGFYNEQFF. The J gene is TRBJ2-1, the V gene TRBV5-1, with TRBD1 matching 9 bases. Germline trimming cut 0 bases from V and 4 bases from J; bases unmatched to any gene: 5. In germline, CDR1 is SGHRS, CDR2 YFSETQ. This CDR3 spans 16 amino acids.

The V call is TRBV5-4, the J call TRBJ1-6; no clear D gene. V was pared by 1 base and J by 7 bases, with 6 bases between. This CDR3 is built from 13 residues. Germline V gives CDR1 SGHNT, CDR2 YYREEE (reference sequence). In DNA form, the CDR3 reads TGTGCCAGCAGCTTGTCACGGAATTCACCCCTCCACTTT. This translates into CASSLSRNSPLHF.

This clone showed up just once. This chain connects TRBV7-8 to TRBJ2-7, with 11 bases fitting TRBD2. Germline V gene data show CDR1 as SGHVS and CDR2 as FQNEAQ. This CDR3 comprises 14 residues. With V trimmed by 5 bases and J by 6 bases, 6 bases remained unmatched. The CDR3: CASSASGRPGEQYF. The CDR3 nucleotides are TGTGCCAGCAGCGCTAGCGGGAGGCCCGGCGAGCAGTACTTC.

The chain is built from TRBV6-5 and TRBJ2-2, with a weak D call TRBD1 (6 bases). Trimming pared 4 bases from V and 6 bases from J, leaving 15 bases between. There are 15 residues in the CDR3. Germline V gives CDR1 MNHEY, CDR2 SVGAGI. In nucleotides, the CDR3 is TGTGCCAGCAGTTCCAGGACAGCAATGGCCGGGGAGCTGTTTTTT. Translation gives CASSSRTAMAGELFF.

This chain uses TRBV2 with TRBJ2-2; weak D call: TRBD1 (6 bases). This CDR3 comprises 15 residues. Germline V gene sequence: CDR1 SNHLY, CDR2 FYNNEI. V was trimmed by 10 bases and J by 7 bases, leaving 22 bases between them. CDR3 loop: CANSYRAGANGELFF. CDR3 in DNA: TGTGCCAACTCTTATAGGGCAGGGGCGAACGGGGAGCTGTTTTTT.

The chain links TRBV5-5 to TRBJ2-7, with 13 bases aligning to TRBD2. Looked up from germline, CDR1 is SGHKS and CDR2 is YYEKEE (reference sequence). The length of the CDR3 is 17 residues. V was pared by 3 bases and J by 7 bases, with 13 bases of the junction left unmatched. The CDR3 bases are TGTGCCAGCAGCTACCGGGCCCTGACTAGCGGGAGGTTGGAGCAGTACTTC. Translated: CASSYRALTSGRLEQYF.

The rearrangement links TRBV5-4 to TRBJ2-5; 8 bases match TRBD2. The junction had 7 bases not matched to a gene; V was cut back by 0 bases and J by 9 bases. This CDR3 contains 14 residues. Germline V gives CDR1 SGHNT, CDR2 YYREEE (reference sequence). In DNA form, the CDR3 reads TGTGCCAGCAGCTTGGGCGGGGGGCTTGGGGCCCAGTACTTC. This codes for CASSLGGGLGAQYF.